What follows are 18 T cell receptor beta chains derived from one specimen sequenced in a study of blood T cell repertoires in COVID-19. Profiling relied on immunoSEQ multiplex PCR, and the TCRdb table lists in-frame clones only, not all of them. The repertoire holds 100,000 or so clones, with roughly four fifths as singletons. The sample was peripheral blood. All receptors come from a human donor in a cohort sampled during active COVID-19.

The V gene is TRBV10-3, the J gene TRBJ2-1; 7 nucleotides agree with TRBD2. This CDR3 comprises 15 residues. Germline trimming cut 8 bases from V and 7 bases from J; bases unmatched to any gene: 14. Germline lookup yields CDR1 ENHRY and CDR2 SYGVKD. The CDR3 nucleotides are TGTGCCATCCAACCGGGGGGAGGCGAAATAAATGAGCAGTTCTTC. Its translation: CAIQPGGGEINEQFF.

The chain combines TRBV5-1 with TRBJ2-3, with 7 positions matching TRBD1. CDR3 length equals 15 residues. V gave up 0 bases and J gave up 5 bases; unmatched junction bases: 6. The germline CDR1 and CDR2 sequences are SGHRS and YFSETQ. The CDR3 sequence: CASSLGQGRVDTQYF. The CDR3 DNA follows: TGCGCCAGCAGCTTGGGACAGGGACGGGTAGATACGCAGTATTTT.

J is TRBJ2-7 and V is TRBV6-1; D is possibly TRBD1 (5 bases). The CDR3 is 16 amino acids. CDR1 and CDR2 from the germline V gene are MNHNS and SASEGT. V gave up 0 bases and J gave up 2 bases, with 14 bases separating them. The CDR3 reads CASSEASVQVTYEQYF. In nucleotides, the CDR3 is TGTGCCAGCAGTGAAGCGTCCGTACAGGTTACCTACGAGCAGTACTTC.

The chain carries TRBV19 and TRBJ1-2; D might be TRBD1 (5 bases). CDR1 is LNHDA, CDR2 SQIVND, per germline (reference sequence). The length of the CDR3 is 15 residues. V dropped 7 bases and J dropped 4 bases, with 19 bases sitting between them. CDR3 protein: CASNSGGRDLYGYTF. Here the CDR3 DNA reads TGTGCCAGTAACTCGGGAGGCCGGGACCTCTATGGCTACACCTTC.

The chain uses TRBV6-2 or TRBV6-3 and TRBJ2-7; TRBD1 is a possible D gene (6 bases). V was clipped by 2 bases and J by 9 bases, with 23 bases between them. This CDR3 region has 16 residues. Germline V lookup: CDR1 MNHEY, CDR2 SVGEGT. In nucleotides, the CDR3 is TGTGCCAGCAGTTACGGAAGGGCTGCAGGGGCCAACCGGCAGTACTTC. Residues: CASSYGRAAGANRQYF.

The chain is built from TRBV7-3 and TRBJ2-7, with 8 nucleotides matching TRBD2. The germline gives CDR1 SGHTA, CDR2 FQGTGA. This CDR3 has 15 amino acids. V shed 5 bases and J 3 bases; nucleotides not matched to a gene: 9. The CDR3 DNA is TGTGCCAGCAGCGTAGGCCCTAGCGGGCTCTACGAGCAGTACTTC. It encodes CASSVGPSGLYEQYF.

The chain combines TRBV11-3 with TRBJ2-1; D possibly corresponds to TRBD2 (5 bases). Germline V gene data show CDR1 as SGHNT and CDR2 as YENEEA. This CDR3 is built from 13 residues. Between the trimmed V and J ends, which lost 1 base and 6 bases, there was a span of 7 bases. This CDR3 reads CASSLVAGNEQFF. CDR3 coding DNA: TGTGCCAGCAGCTTAGTTGCGGGCAATGAGCAGTTCTTC.

The chain uses TRBV28 and TRBJ1-2; 8 bases are a match to TRBD1. Germline CDR1 reads MDHEN; CDR2 reads SYDVKM. Germline trimming cut 3 bases from V and 7 bases from J; bases unmatched to any gene: 4. The CDR3 is made up of 13 amino acids. In DNA form, the CDR3 reads TGTGCCAGCAGTTTGGACAGGGCCAGTGGCTACACCTTC. It encodes CASSLDRASGYTF.

This clone was observed a few times. The V and J genes are TRBV7-3 and TRBJ2-5; 9 nucleotides align to TRBD1. The CDR3 extends over 16 amino acids. Losses at the gene ends were 0 bases for V and 2 bases for J; bases not matched to a gene: 4. CDR1 SGHTA and CDR2 FQGTGA come from the germline V gene. The CDR3 reads CASSLTRGTGQETQYF. Written as DNA, the CDR3 is TGTGCCAGCAGCTTAACTAGGGGGACAGGGCAAGAGACCCAGTACTTC. Complete variable domain (other parts from reference TRBV7-3 and TRBJ2-5): GAGVSQTPSNKVTEKGKYVELRCDPISGHTALYWYRQSLGQGPEFLIYFQGTGAADDSGLPNDRFFAVRPEGSVSTLKIQRTERGDSAVYLCASSLTRGTGQETQYFGPGTRLLVL.

The chain couples TRBV7-4 to TRBJ2-7; TRBD1 is a possible D gene (6 bases). Trimming left V 7 bases short and J 0 bases short, with 13 bases between. This CDR3 comprises 14 residues. Germline V gene lookup returns CDR1 SGHVT and CDR2 SQSDAQ. The CDR3: CASNKGDGSYEQYF. In nucleotides, the CDR3 is TGTGCCAGCAATAAGGGGGACGGCTCCTACGAGCAGTACTTC.

The chain uses TRBV5-8 and TRBJ2-2; D gene ambiguous. Germline V gene lookup returns CDR1 SGHTS and CDR2 YDEGEE. Trimming left V 4 bases short and J 1 base short, with 8 bases between. This CDR3 spans 14 amino acids. The CDR3 region has the DNA TGTGCCAGCAGCCGGGTGGGGAACACCGGGGAGCTGTTTTTT. Its protein product is CASSRVGNTGELFF.

J is TRBJ2-3 and V is TRBV7-2; 8 bases fit TRBD2. CDR1 is SGHTA and CDR2 is FQGNSA in the germline V gene. This CDR3 contains 16 residues. V was pared by 4 bases and J by 0 bases, with 6 bases of the junction left unmatched. The DNA for the CDR3 is TGTGCCAGCAGCTCACGACTAGCGACTAGCACAGATACGCAGTATTTT. It specifies CASSSRLATSTDTQYF.

The chain joins TRBV14 to TRBJ1-2, with unresolved D. The germline V gene encodes CDR1 SGHDN and CDR2 FVKESK. The CDR3 length is 15 residues. V lost 1 base to trimming and J lost 5 bases, with 14 bases between them. Here the CDR3 DNA reads TGTGCCAGCAGCCAAGCGCGGGTGATGGGGTATGGCTACACCTTC. Translation gives CASSQARVMGYGYTF.

This chain joins TRBV24-1 and TRBJ2-3; possible D gene TRBD1, 5 bases. V lost 3 bases to trimming and J lost 6 bases, with 18 bases between them. This CDR3 is built from 16 residues. Germline values: CDR1 KGHDR, CDR2 SFDVKD. The CDR3 DNA sequence: TGTGCCACCAGTGATCCAGCCACAGGTACCTCCGATACGCAGTATTTT. This gives the protein CATSDPATGTSDTQYF.

This sequence joins TRBV5-1 and TRBJ2-6, with D tentatively TRBD1 (5 bases). The CDR3 is 21 residues long. Trimming pared 2 bases from V and 0 bases from J, leaving 24 bases between. Looked up from germline, CDR1 is SGHRS and CDR2 is YFSETQ. Here the CDR3 reads CASSFTAIRQPNFSGANVLTF. CDR3 coding DNA: TGCGCCAGCAGCTTCACCGCCATTAGACAGCCCAATTTCTCTGGGGCCAACGTCCTGACTTTC.

V and J are TRBV11-2 and TRBJ2-5; 10 nucleotides line up with TRBD2. There are 15 residues in the CDR3. The V gene end was trimmed by 6 bases and the J gene end by 0 bases; junction bases not matched to a gene: 4. Germline V CDR1 and CDR2: SGHAT, FQNNGV. The CDR3 region is CASSRSGGNQETQYF. CDR3 bases: TGTGCCAGCAGTCGTAGCGGGGGGAACCAAGAGACCCAGTACTTC.

In this sample, this clone turned up a few times. This sequence joins TRBV19 and TRBJ2-5; unclear D gene. The CDR3 has 13 amino acids. The germline CDR1 and CDR2 sequences are LNHDA and SQIVND (reference sequence). Trimming shortened V by 3 bases and J by 5 bases, and 10 bases separated the two germline ends. The CDR3 DNA follows: TGTGCCAGTAGTATTTATAGCTCGGAGACCCAGTACTTC. Translating it yields CASSIYSSETQYF. Drawing the rest from reference TRBV19 and TRBJ2-5, the complete variable domain is DGGITQSPKYLFRKEGQNVTLSCEQNLNHDAMYWYRQDPGQGLRLIYYSQIVNDFQKGDIAEGYSVSREKKESFPLTVTSAQKNPTAFYLCASSIYSSETQYFGPGTRLLVL.

This chain connects TRBV4-3 to TRBJ1-4; TRBD1 is a possible D gene (5 bases). V lost 4 bases and J lost 0, with 18 bases in between. Germline CDR1 is LGHNA and CDR2 is YSLEER. The CDR3 spans 18 residues. The CDR3 DNA sequence: TGCGCCAGCAGCCCGGGCACAGGCCGCATTGCAACTAATGAAAAACTGTTTTTT. Encoded protein: CASSPGTGRIATNEKLFF.